Reported below is one T cell receptor (beta chain). Its antigen remains unidentified. The data originate from a study of T cell repertoires in cytomegalovirus infection. Study information: It can be stated that public TCR beta signatures indicated CMV infection as well as a matching HLA type.

TCRdb called the reads again in MiXCR, with one record for every CDR3 protein. The sample lists hundreds of thousands of distinct CDR3 sequences; more than 20% were seen once. The germline gives CDR1 SEHNR, CDR2 FQNEAQ (reference sequence). There are 13 residues in the CDR3. V shed 5 bases and J 7 bases; nucleotides not matched to a gene: 4. The study's findings and limits: Cumulative public TCR beta family frequency identified CMV carriers with the relevant HLA.

This TCR came from a human donor in good health (CMV status not recorded). Some clones in this sample may be carry-over from other donors' samples. The chain is built from TRBV7-9 and TRBJ2-1; 8 bases are a match to TRBD1. Sequenced sample: CD8+ T cells from PBMCs. The CDR3 nucleotides read TGTGCCAGCAGCCGGACAGGGCAGAATGAGCAGTTCTTC. The encoded protein is CASSRTGQNEQFF.